A selection of T cell receptor beta chains follows, all from one sample in a study of T cells after yellow fever vaccination. From the 5' RACE reads, TCRdb called clonotypes with MiXCR, one entry per CDR3 protein. The sample carries a few hundred thousand distinct CDR3 sequences, roughly 8.3% recorded once. Sequencing was performed on PBMCs, taken about 49 days after the first yellow fever vaccination. The receptors originated from a man between 18 and 35 years old who received the YFV17D yellow fever vaccine. Both conserved end residues are part of each CDR3. The order of the fields is V gene, J gene, CDR3 protein.

TRBV5-1,TRBJ1-1,CASSLAGGMNTEAFF
TRBV7-2,TRBJ1-2,CASSPNTQGPAWGYTF
TRBV10-3,TRBJ1-1,CAISRMENTEAFF
TRBV7-8,TRBJ1-1,CASSLRGLMNTEAFF
TRBV5-1,TRBJ1-1,CASSPRGQGAYEAFF
TRBV6-5,TRBJ2-2,CASSYKRRTNTGELFF
TRBV5-4,TRBJ2-2,CASSLAGGITGELFF
TRBV3-1,TRBJ1-1,CASSQDIMRGRGNTEAFF
TRBV7-9,TRBJ1-5,CASSSYSDGQPQHF
TRBV6-2/TRBV6-3,TRBJ1-1,CARKALRGAGTEAFF
TRBV5-1,TRBJ2-5,CASSLPSGGDQETQYF
TRBV5-4,TRBJ1-1,CASSFRVSQNTEAFF
TRBV6-1,TRBJ1-3,CASSPLWEFAGNTIYF
TRBV10-3,TRBJ2-5,CAISAGDGQETQYF
TRBV7-2,TRBJ1-3,CASSLPGNTIYF
TRBV30,TRBJ2-6,CAWSVQGANVLTF
TRBV10-3,TRBJ1-6,CAISERTGDYSPLHF